This entry lists 27 T cell receptor beta chains sequenced from one sample in a study of blood T cell repertoires in COVID-19. The table came from immunoSEQ multiplex PCR; TCRdb's copy has only in-frame clones and leaves some out. The sample records 300,000 to 350,000 clones, about nine tenths being singletons. The sequenced sample consisted of peripheral blood. The origin of the receptors is a woman in her seventies with COVID-19, enrolled during active disease.

The V and J genes are TRBV18 and TRBJ1-4, with unresolved D. This CDR3 is built from 14 residues. The germline gives CDR1 KGHSH, CDR2 LQKENI. The V end was cut by 2 bases, the J end by 12 bases, with 16 bases between. The CDR3 DNA reads TGTGCCAGCTCACCATTCCCCCCTCCCGGGGAACTGTTTTTT. This codes for CASSPFPPPGELFF.

J is TRBJ2-1 and V is TRBV4-3; D gene uncertain. The germline V gene has CDR1 LGHNA and CDR2 YSLEER. V lost 4 bases to trimming and J lost 10 bases, with 11 bases between them. The CDR3 consists of 12 residues. CDR3 region: CASSLGRLEQFF. As DNA, the CDR3 is TGCGCCAGCAGCCTGGGCCGCCTGGAGCAGTTCTTC.

The V call is TRBV5-1, the J call TRBJ1-2; 8 nucleotides line up with TRBD1. The CDR3 loop spans 14 amino acids. Trimming at V came to 1 base and at J to 8 bases, leaving 7 bases not matched to a gene. Germline lookup yields CDR1 SGHRS and CDR2 YFSETQ. The DNA of the CDR3 is TGCGCCAGCAGCTTGCAGGGGGCGCGGGAAGGCTACACCTTC. Its protein product is CASSLQGAREGYTF.

This sequence joins TRBV27 and TRBJ2-7; a possible D gene is TRBD1 (5 bases). The germline CDR1 and CDR2 sequences are MNHEY and SMNVEV (reference sequence). The V and J ends lost 7 bases and 3 bases respectively, with 7 bases between them. The CDR3 loop spans 11 amino acids. The CDR3 loop reads CASKGVYEQYF. In DNA form, the CDR3 reads TGTGCCAGCAAAGGGGTCTACGAGCAGTACTTC.

The rearrangement links TRBV7-3 to TRBJ2-1, with D possibly matching TRBD2 (6 bases). The CDR3 contains 16 residues. Trimming took off 1 base at V and 3 bases at J, with 13 bases between the two ends. CDR1 and CDR2 from the germline V gene are SGHTA and FQGTGA. The CDR3 DNA follows: TGTGCCAGCAGCTTAATACCGGGGGTGAGCTACAATGAGCAGTTCTTC. Translating gives CASSLIPGVSYNEQFF. The full variable domain, completed using reference TRBV7-3 and TRBJ2-1, is GAGVSQTPSNKVTEKGKYVELRCDPISGHTALYWYRQSLGQGPEFLIYFQGTGAADDSGLPNDRFFAVRPEGSVSTLKIQRTERGDSAVYLCASSLIPGVSYNEQFFGPGTRLTVL.

This rearrangement joins TRBV3-1 (or the pseudogene TRBV3-2) to TRBJ2-1; D is perhaps TRBD2 (5 bases). The CDR3 covers 16 residues. Germline loops: CDR1 LGHDT, CDR2 YNNKEL (reference sequence). Between the trimmed V and J ends, which lost 1 base and 0 bases, there was a span of 10 bases. CDR3 sequence: CASSQVSGSSYNEQFF. The DNA for the CDR3 is TGTGCCAGCAGCCAAGTTTCGGGGAGCTCCTACAATGAGCAGTTCTTC.

V gene TRBV28 combines with J gene TRBJ2-5, with D tentatively TRBD2 (6 bases). This CDR3 comprises 14 residues. Trimming stripped 4 bases from V and 9 bases from J, with 18 bases between. Germline CDR1 and CDR2: MDHEN and SYDVKM. The DNA of the CDR3 is TGTGCCAGCAGTTCGGGACTCTCACCTTGGGCCCAGTACTTC. It is translated as CASSSGLSPWAQYF.

The chain uses TRBV5-1 and TRBJ2-5; TRBD2 aligns across 9 bases. There are 17 residues in the CDR3. Germline values: CDR1 SGHRS, CDR2 YFSETQ. V shed 0 bases, J shed 0 bases, and the junction held 6 bases outside the gene matches. The CDR3 bases are TGCGCCAGCAGCTTGGACCTTCTAGCGGGGTACCAAGAGACCCAGTACTTC. It yields the protein CASSLDLLAGYQETQYF.

CDR3 amino acids: CASSLTSGATDTQYF. CDR3 DNA sequence: TGTGCCAGCAGCTTGACTAGCGGAGCCACAGATACGCAGTATTTT. The genes are TRBV7-2 and TRBJ2-3, with TRBD2 identical over 9 bases. CDR3 length: 15 amino acids. Germline loops: CDR1 SGHTA, CDR2 FQGNSA. The V and J ends lost 3 bases and 2 bases, in that order; junction bases with no gene match: 3.

The chain recombines TRBV7-9 with TRBJ1-2; 7 bases line up with TRBD1. J gave up 4 bases and V 1 base, and 9 bases lay outside the gene matches. In germline, CDR1 is SEHNR, CDR2 FQNEAQ (reference sequence). The CDR3 contains 16 residues. This CDR3 is CASSLDPTGRSYGYTF. As DNA, the CDR3 is TGTGCCAGCAGCTTAGACCCGACAGGGCGATCCTATGGCTACACCTTC.

The chain links TRBV2 to TRBJ1-5, with 7 positions matching TRBD1. Germline assignment: CDR1 SNHLY and CDR2 FYNNEI. The CDR3 length is 16 residues. V lost 0 bases, J lost 2 bases, and 4 bases stayed unmatched. CDR3 in amino acids: CASSEASTGGNQPQHF. CDR3 in DNA: TGTGCCAGCAGTGAAGCCTCCACAGGGGGCAATCAGCCCCAGCATTTT. Full variable domain (missing parts from reference TRBV2 and TRBJ1-5): EPEVTQTPSHQVTQMGQEVILRCVPISNHLYFYWYRQILGQKVEFLVSFYNNEISEKSEIFDDQFSVERPDGSNFTLKIRSTKLEDSAMYFCASSEASTGGNQPQHFGDGTRLSIL.

This clone has a handful of counts. This chain links TRBV9 with TRBJ1-3; TRBD1 matches at 7 bases. Germline trimming cut 3 bases from V and 1 base from J; bases unmatched to any gene: 1. The CDR3 length is 14 residues. The germline gives CDR1 SGDLS, CDR2 YYNGEE. The CDR3 nucleotides read TGTGCCAGCAGCGAACAGGGGTCTGGAAACACCATATATTTT. It yields the protein CASSEQGSGNTIYF.

This chain connects TRBV20-1 to TRBJ1-6; the match to TRBD1 covers 9 bases. CDR3 length: 15 residues. With 3 bases clipped from V and 5 bases from J, the junction kept 5 bases outside the gene matches. CDR1 is DFQATT and CDR2 is SNEGSKA in the germline V gene (reference sequence). CDR3 loop: CSASLQGAHNSPLHF. CDR3 nucleotides: TGCAGTGCTAGTTTACAGGGGGCCCATAATTCACCCCTCCACTTT.

This clone was detected only a few times. The chain combines TRBV24-1 with TRBJ2-5; D uncertain. Trimming took 1 base from V and 2 from J, leaving 4 bases between them. CDR1 and CDR2 from the germline V gene are KGHDR and SFDVKD. The CDR3 length is 13 residues. CDR3 loop: CATSDLLQETQYF. DNA for the CDR3: TGTGCCACCAGTGATTTATTACAAGAGACCCAGTACTTC.

The chain carries TRBV12-5 and TRBJ1-5; 8 bases map to TRBD1. With 0 bases clipped from V and 3 bases from J, the junction kept 7 bases outside the gene matches. Germline V CDR1 and CDR2: LGHNT, FRNRAP. The CDR3 contains 17 residues. CDR3 nucleotides: TGTGCTAGTGGTTTGGTGGACAGGGTAGACGCCAATCAGCCCCAGCATTTT. Its translation: CASGLVDRVDANQPQHF. Filled out from reference TRBV12-5 and TRBJ1-5, the complete variable domain reads DARVTQTPRHKVTEMGQEVTMRCQPILGHNTVFWYRQTMMQGLELLAYFRNRAPLDDSGMPKDRFSAEMPDATLATLKIQPSEPRDSAVYFCASGLVDRVDANQPQHFGDGTRLSIL.

CDR3 protein: CASSSRTGETGNTIYF. CDR3 nucleotide sequence: TGTGCCAGCAGCTCCCGGACAGGGGAGACTGGAAACACCATATATTTT. The chain recombines TRBV7-6 with TRBJ1-3, with 9 bases matching TRBD1. The ends lost 4 bases at V and 2 bases at J; junction bases unmatched: 6. There are 16 residues in the CDR3. Looked up from germline, CDR1 is SGHVS and CDR2 is FNYEAQ.

The CDR3 sequence is CASSLVNGPTDTQYF. The CDR3 DNA follows: TGCGCCAGCAGCCTGGTGAATGGGCCCACAGATACGCAGTATTTT. V and J are TRBV4-3 and TRBJ2-3; D uncertain. Looked up from germline, CDR1 is LGHNA and CDR2 is YSLEER. The CDR3 runs 15 residues. The V and J ends lost 4 bases and 2 bases respectively, with 13 bases between them.

This chain connects TRBV19 to TRBJ1-3; the D gene is possibly TRBD1 (5 bases). Trimming pared 5 bases from V and 0 bases from J, leaving 14 bases between. Germline V gene lookup returns CDR1 LNHDA and CDR2 SQIVND (reference sequence). This CDR3 is 16 amino acids long. The CDR3 is CASSGTGLYSGNTIYF. The CDR3 region has the DNA TGTGCCAGTAGTGGGACGGGACTATACTCTGGAAACACCATATATTTT.

The chain has TRBV10-3 and TRBJ1-1; D is perhaps TRBD1 (6 bases). The CDR3 sequence is 15 residues long. The V end lost 3 bases, the J end lost 2 bases, and 13 bases lay between the germline ends. CDR1 and CDR2 (germline): ENHRY, SYGVKD. CDR3 sequence: CAISDPGQINTEAFF. DNA of the CDR3: TGTGCCATCAGTGACCCTGGACAGATTAACACTGAAGCTTTCTTT.

The gene calls are TRBV19 and TRBJ2-3; D perhaps matches TRBD2 (6 bases). CDR3 size: 14 residues. The V and J ends lost 4 bases and 5 bases respectively, with 13 bases between them. CDR1 is LNHDA, CDR2 SQIVND, per germline (reference sequence). DNA for the CDR3: TGTGCCAGTAGTAGCCCGGGGGAACGAGATACGCAGTATTTT. Its protein is CASSSPGERDTQYF. The full variable domain, with the rest looked up from reference TRBV19 and TRBJ2-3, is DGGITQSPKYLFRKEGQNVTLSCEQNLNHDAMYWYRQDPGQGLRLIYYSQIVNDFQKGDIAEGYSVSREKKESFPLTVTSAQKNPTAFYLCASSSPGERDTQYFGPGTRLTVL.

This chain uses TRBV19 with TRBJ2-3; D is unclear. The V end was cut by 4 bases, the J end by 2 bases, with 7 bases between. Germline values: CDR1 LNHDA, CDR2 SQIVND (reference sequence). The CDR3 extends over 13 amino acids. As DNA, the CDR3 is TGTGCCAGTAGTAGCGTCTTCACAGATACGCAGTATTTT. It specifies CASSSVFTDTQYF.

The chain uses TRBV5-1 and TRBJ1-3, with D unclear. The ends were cut back, 4 bases at V and 3 bases at J, with 11 bases in the middle. The CDR3 covers 14 residues. Germline V gene sequence: CDR1 SGHRS, CDR2 YFSETQ. The CDR3 protein is CASSDGRGGNTIYF. In nucleotides, the CDR3 is TGCGCCAGCAGCGATGGACGGGGTGGAAACACCATATATTTT.

The chain uses TRBV18 and TRBJ2-1, with a weak D call TRBD1 (6 bases). CDR1 KGHSH and CDR2 LQKENI come from the germline V gene. CDR3 length equals 17 residues. Trimming removed 2 bases from V and 3 bases from J, with 17 bases in between. This CDR3 reads CASSPVTGFSGYNEQFF. The CDR3 region has the DNA TGTGCCAGCTCACCAGTCACAGGGTTTAGTGGCTACAATGAGCAGTTCTTC.

This chain joins TRBV4-3 and TRBJ1-1, with TRBD1 as a possible D gene (5 bases). V lost 3 bases and J lost 1, with 9 bases in between. The germline V gene has CDR1 LGHNA and CDR2 YSLEER. CDR3 length: 14 amino acids. This CDR3 is CASSHLQENTEAFF. In nucleotides, the CDR3 is TGCGCCAGCAGCCACCTACAGGAGAACACTGAAGCTTTCTTT.

Of note for this clone: The same CDR3 can be traced to other DNA sequences in this sample. The gene calls are TRBV12-3 or TRBV12-4 and TRBJ2-2; D gene unclear. Trimming shortened V by 5 bases and J by 0 bases, and 4 bases separated the two germline ends. The CDR3 is 13 residues long. The CDR3 here is CASSHTNTGELFF. The CDR3 nucleotides read TGTGCCAGCAGTCACACGAACACCGGGGAGCTGTTTTTT.

The gene calls are TRBV7-9 and TRBJ1-2, with D uncertain. This CDR3 contains 13 residues. With 5 bases removed from V and 4 bases from J, the gap between germline ends came to 11 bases. CDR1 is SEHNR and CDR2 is FQNEAQ in the germline V gene (reference sequence). Here the CDR3 reads CASSASGLYGYTF. The CDR3 DNA reads TGTGCCAGCAGCGCCAGTGGACTCTATGGCTACACCTTC.

V gene TRBV9 combines with J gene TRBJ1-2; D is uncertain. Deletions cut 0 bases from V and 4 bases from J, with 13 bases between. The CDR3 sequence is 15 residues long. CDR1 SGDLS and CDR2 YYNGEE come from the germline V gene. The CDR3 spells CASSVGAGKSYGYTF. CDR3 DNA sequence: TGTGCCAGCAGCGTAGGGGCGGGCAAGAGCTATGGCTACACCTTC.